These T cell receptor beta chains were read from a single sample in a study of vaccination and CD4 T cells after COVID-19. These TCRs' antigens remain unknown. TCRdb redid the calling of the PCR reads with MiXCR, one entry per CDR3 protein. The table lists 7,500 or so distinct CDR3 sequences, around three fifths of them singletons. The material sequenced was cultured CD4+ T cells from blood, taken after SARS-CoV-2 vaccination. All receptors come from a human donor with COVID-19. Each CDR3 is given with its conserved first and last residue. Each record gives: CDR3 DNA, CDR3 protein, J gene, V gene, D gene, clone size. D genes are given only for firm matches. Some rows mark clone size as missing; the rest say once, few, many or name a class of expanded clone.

TGTGCCAGCAGCCCTGACAGCAATCAGCCCCAGCATTTT CASSPDSNQPQHF TRBJ1-5 TRBV7-9 - few
TGTGCCAGTAGTATCTCGAGGGGCATGAGCAATCAGCCCCAGCATTTT CASSISRGMSNQPQHF TRBJ1-5 TRBV19 - -
TGTGCCAGCAGTTTAGGTGCAGCTAACTATAATTCACCCCTCCACTTT CASSLGAANYNSPLHF TRBJ1-6 TRBV27 - few
TGTGCCAGCAGCTTAGCGAGGGGACAGGGCACCTACGAGCAGTACTTC CASSLARGQGTYEQYF TRBJ2-7 TRBV7-9 TRBD1 few
TGCGCCAGCAGCCAGGACCCTGGCGGGACTAACTATGGCTACACCTTC CASSQDPGGTNYGYTF TRBJ1-2 TRBV4-1 - -
TGTGCCAGCAGGGAGAGCTTCGCGAACACCGGGGAGCTGTTTTTT CASRESFANTGELFF TRBJ2-2 TRBV2 - -
TGCAGTGCGCGGGAGGGGGGCACTGAAGCTTTCTTT CSAREGGTEAFF TRBJ1-1 TRBV20-1 - few
TGTGCCAGCACAAAACAGGGTTACTATGGCTACACCTTC CASTKQGYYGYTF TRBJ1-2 TRBV6-1 - medium-sized
TGTGCCAGCAGCCTTAGGGACAGTAATTCACCCCTCCACTTT CASSLRDSNSPLHF TRBJ1-6 TRBV7-2 TRBD1 hyperexpanded
TGCAGTGCTAGTTTTAGCGGGGGGACCACAGATACGCAGTATTTT CSASFSGGTTDTQYF TRBJ2-3 TRBV20-1 TRBD2 -
TGTGCCAGTAACAGCGGGGCTGGGGGATCCTACGAGCAGTACTTC CASNSGAGGSYEQYF TRBJ2-7 TRBV19 TRBD2 -
TGTGCCAGCAGTTTCGGGGCGTTGAGGATGAACACTGAAGCTTTCTTT CASSFGALRMNTEAFF TRBJ1-1 TRBV27 - -
TGCAGTGCTAGACCCGACAGGTACGAGCAGTACTTC CSARPDRYEQYF TRBJ2-7 TRBV20-1 - -
TGTGCCAGCAGCACCAGGGACCCCTTGGGGGAGCTGTTTTTT CASSTRDPLGELFF TRBJ2-2 TRBV7-9 - -
TGTGCCAGCAGTCCTACGGGACTAGCAGAAGAGACCCAGTACTTC CASSPTGLAEETQYF TRBJ2-5 TRBV28 TRBD2 -
TGCAAAACTGGCGGGACAGGGGGCGCGGAGACCCAGTACTTC CKTGGTGGAETQYF TRBJ2-5 TRBV20-1 TRBD1 medium-sized
TGTGCCAGTAGTATAGTGGGCCAGGGGACTAACTATGGCTACACCTTC CASSIVGQGTNYGYTF TRBJ1-2 TRBV19 - -
TGTGCCAGCAGTTTAGGGCGACAGGTTCCTTTCTACGAGCAGTACTTC CASSLGRQVPFYEQYF TRBJ2-7 TRBV27 - -